The 22 T cell receptor beta chains given below trace back to one sample, sequenced in a study of CD8+CD57+ T cells in acquired aplastic anemia. Previously, flow cytometry had revealed CD8+CD57+ cell expansion in the patients chosen for sequencing. Using genomic DNA as the template, TCR beta VDJ and CDR3 profiling was carried out. TCRdb re-derived calls from the reads in MiXCR, one entry per CDR3 protein. Counted here are some 150,000 distinct CDR3 sequences, approximately 52% occurring once; the ten biggest clones make up about 12%. Sequencing was performed on sorted CD4+, CD8+, or CD8+CD57+ T cells (not recorded which) from PBMCs. These receptors were obtained from a human donor with aplastic anemia.

In this sample, this clonotype turned up many times. The rearrangement links TRBV2 to TRBJ1-1; D ambiguous. Deletions cut 6 bases from V and 7 bases from J, with 6 bases between. Germline assignment: CDR1 SNHLY and CDR2 FYNNEI. This CDR3 comprises 10 residues. The CDR3 coding sequence is TGTGCCAGCAGCCTTGGTGAAGCTTTCTTT. The encoded protein is CASSLGEAFF.

The chain is built from TRBV7-8 and TRBJ2-1; 10 bases are shared with TRBD1. Losses at the gene ends were 3 bases for V and 7 bases for J; bases not matched to a gene: 6. The CDR3 length is 15 residues. Germline V lookup: CDR1 SGHVS, CDR2 FQNEAQ. CDR3 residues: CASSFGTGERNEQFF. The CDR3 DNA sequence: TGTGCCAGCAGCTTCGGGACAGGGGAGAGGAATGAGCAGTTCTTC.

This clonotype was counted at least ten times. V and J are TRBV6-6 and TRBJ1-1, with a weak D call TRBD1 (5 bases). CDR1 is MNHNY and CDR2 is SVGAGI in the germline V gene (reference sequence). Trimming took 0 bases from V and 0 from J, leaving 8 bases between them. The CDR3 consists of 15 residues. The CDR3 DNA reads TGTGCCAGCAGTTACTCCGAAGGGGTGAACACTGAAGCTTTCTTT. Its translation: CASSYSEGVNTEAFF.

This clonotype was seen a single time. A much larger clone differs by one base, so this may be a read error. The conserved final phenylalanine or tryptophan is absent from the CDR3, which likely points to a read error. The V and J genes are TRBV12-3 or TRBV12-4 and TRBJ1-1; 9 nucleotides line up with TRBD1. The CDR3 is 13 amino acids. The J segment lost 7 bases and the V segment lost 5 bases, leaving 5 bases of the junction unmatched. In nucleotides, the CDR3 is TGTGCCAGCAGTCCCGGGACAGGGTATGAAGCTTTCTCT. The encoded protein is CASSPGTGYEAFS.

Ten or more counts support this clonotype. Given a much more abundant clone one base away, this may be a read error. The chain combines TRBV6-5 with TRBJ1-5; possibly TRBD1 for D (5 bases). V was shortened by 4 bases and J by 2 bases, with 6 bases between the two germline ends. The CDR3 sequence is 13 residues long. The germline V gene has CDR1 MNHEY and CDR2 SVGAGI. The chain's CDR3 is CASSWGGNQPQHF. In DNA form, the CDR3 reads TGTGCCAGCAGTTGGGGGGGCAATCAGCCCCAGCATTTT.

This clonotype was seen many times. DNA of the CDR3: TGTGCCACATTCAGGAACACCGGGGAGCTGTTTTTT. It codes for CATFRNTGELFF. J is TRBJ2-2 and V is TRBV2, with unresolved D. Germline values: CDR1 SNHLY, CDR2 FYNNEI. Trimming cost V 10 bases and J 1 base, with 7 bases left between them. The CDR3 loop spans 12 amino acids.

This clonotype was seen ten or more times. A much larger clone is a single base away; this may be a read error. The chain couples TRBV7-8 to TRBJ1-1, with D possibly matching TRBD1 (5 bases). The CDR3 runs to 13 residues. Germline-derived CDR1 and CDR2 are SGHVS and FQNEAQ. CDR3 region: CVSSEGRTTEAFF. CDR3 nucleotides: TGTGTCAGCTCGGAGGGGAGGACGACTGAAGCTTTCTTT. The complete variable domain, with remaining parts taken from reference TRBV7-8 and TRBJ1-1, reads GAGVSQSPRYKVAKRGQDVALRCDPISGHVSLFWYQQALGQGPEFLTYFQNEAQLDKSGLPSDRFFAERPEGSVSTLKIQRTQQEDSAVYLCVSSEGRTTEAFFGQGTRLTVV.

This clonotype was counted many times. V gene TRBV2 combines with J gene TRBJ2-7; 7 nucleotides line up with TRBD1. There are 15 residues in the CDR3. CDR1 is SNHLY and CDR2 is FYNNEI in the germline V gene. With 6 bases clipped from V and 1 base from J, the junction kept 9 bases outside the gene matches. The CDR3 bases are TGTGCCAGCAGCGAATACTGGGACAGTTCCTACGAGCAGTACTTC. It codes for CASSEYWDSSYEQYF.

The table lists this clonotype with many counts. The chain recombines TRBV19 with TRBJ2-1; 7 bases fit TRBD1. CDR1 and CDR2 from the germline V gene are LNHDA and SQIVND (reference sequence). This CDR3 is 14 amino acids long. Trimming removed 4 bases from V and 6 bases from J; junction bases left unmatched: 6. CDR3 amino acids: CASSNRGRTNEQFF. The CDR3 DNA is TGTGCCAGTAGTAACAGGGGCCGAACCAATGAGCAGTTCTTC.

V and J are TRBV6-2 or TRBV6-3 and TRBJ2-5, with a possible D match to TRBD2 (6 bases). Looked up from germline, CDR1 is MNHEY and CDR2 is SVGEGT. Trimming removed 4 bases at V and 5 bases at J, with 11 bases between. The CDR3 consists of 13 residues. Here the CDR3 reads CASSSAGWETQYF. CDR3 coding DNA: TGTGCCAGCAGTTCCGCGGGGTGGGAGACCCAGTACTTC.

The V call is TRBV20-1, the J call TRBJ1-3, with D hard to call. The length of the CDR3 is 14 residues. Trimming left V 3 bases short and J 0 bases short, with 9 bases between. The germline V gene has CDR1 DFQATT and CDR2 SNEGSKA (reference sequence). CDR3 loop: CSASRRSSGNTIYF. The CDR3 DNA sequence: TGCAGTGCTAGTCGACGGAGCTCTGGAAACACCATATATTTT.

The sample holds many counts of this clonotype. This chain uses TRBV7-9 with TRBJ2-1; D not certain. The CDR3 length is 12 residues. The germline V gene encodes CDR1 SEHNR and CDR2 FQNEAQ (reference sequence). Between the trimmed V and J ends, which lost 3 bases and 6 bases, there was a span of 6 bases. DNA for the CDR3: TGTGCCAGCAGCTTTGATCGCAATGAGCAGTTCTTC. It is translated as CASSFDRNEQFF.

CDR3 DNA: TGCAGTGCTAGGGATTGGGCTAGCGGGAGTATTACGACAGATACGCAGTATTTT. This sequence encodes CSARDWASGSITTDTQYF. The chain carries TRBV20-1 and TRBJ2-3; 10 bases map to TRBD2. V gave up 3 bases and J gave up 3 bases; unmatched junction bases: 15. Germline V lookup: CDR1 DFQATT, CDR2 SNEGSKA (reference sequence). The CDR3 consists of 18 residues.

This clonotype was detected many times. This chain uses TRBV20-1 with TRBJ2-3; D is unresolved. The CDR3 is 11 residues long. CDR1 and CDR2 (germline): DFQATT, SNEGSKA (reference sequence). V dropped 6 bases and J dropped 4 bases, with 8 bases sitting between them. The CDR3 spells CSARESDTQYF. In nucleotides, the CDR3 is TGCAGTGCCCGAGAGTCAGATACGCAGTATTTT.

V usage is TRBV27 and J usage is TRBJ2-2; tentatively, D is TRBD1 (6 bases). Germline V CDR1 and CDR2: MNHEY, SMNVEV (reference sequence). The CDR3 has 12 residues. With 6 bases removed from V and 6 bases from J, the gap between germline ends came to 8 bases. In DNA, the CDR3 is TGTGCCAGCAGAGGGGGATCCGGGGAGCTGTTTTTT. Its translation is CASRGGSGELFF.

This chain joins TRBV24-1 and TRBJ2-2, with 7 bases fitting TRBD1. The ends lost 4 bases at V and 3 bases at J; junction bases unmatched: 1. Germline V gene lookup returns CDR1 KGHDR and CDR2 SFDVKD. The CDR3 has 14 amino acids. The CDR3 here is CATSEGQYTGELFF. CDR3 nucleotide sequence: TGTGCCACCAGTGAGGGACAGTACACCGGGGAGCTGTTTTTT.

This clonotype has a single count. The V gene is TRBV19, the J gene TRBJ1-2; 8 bases align to TRBD1. The V segment lost 9 bases and the J segment 8 bases; nucleotides outside the gene matches: 8. Germline V gives CDR1 LNHDA, CDR2 SQIVND (reference sequence). The CDR3 runs to 12 residues. In nucleotides, the CDR3 is TGTGCCAGCCTGAGGCCAGGGGGCGGCTACACCTTC. Residues: CASLRPGGGYTF. Full variable domain (missing parts from reference TRBV19 and TRBJ1-2): DGGITQSPKYLFRKEGQNVTLSCEQNLNHDAMYWYRQDPGQGLRLIYYSQIVNDFQKGDIAEGYSVSREKKESFPLTVTSAQKNPTAFYLCASLRPGGGYTFGSGTRLTVV.

This clonotype was seen a few times. V and J are TRBV7-8 and TRBJ1-4; TRBD1 is a possible D gene (6 bases). Germline V CDR1 and CDR2: SGHVS, FQNEAQ. Trimming cost V 1 base and J 8 bases, with 20 bases left between them. The CDR3 has 17 residues. The DNA for the CDR3 is TGTGCCAGCAGCTTAGTTCGCCCCGGGGGGCTGGGAGAAAAACTGTTTTTT. Translating gives CASSLVRPGGLGEKLFF.

This clonotype was seen a handful of times. The CDR3 is CSVERAIRGANVLTF. The CDR3 DNA sequence: TGCAGCGTTGAGAGGGCGATTAGAGGGGCCAACGTCCTGACTTTC. The chain couples TRBV29-1 to TRBJ2-6, with D maybe TRBD2 (5 bases). Germline V gene sequence: CDR1 SQVTM, CDR2 ANQGSEA. The CDR3 runs 15 residues. V dropped 3 bases and J dropped 4 bases, with 13 bases sitting between them. Complete variable domain (other parts from reference TRBV29-1 and TRBJ2-6): SAVISQKPSRDICQRGTSLTIQCQVDSQVTMMFWYRQQPGQSLTLIATANQGSEATYESGFVIDKFPISRPNLTFSTLTVSNMSPEDSSIYLCSVERAIRGANVLTFGAGSRLTVL.

This clonotype was seen a single time. The gene calls are TRBV10-3 and TRBJ2-1, with D tentatively TRBD1 or TRBD2 (5 bases each). The V and J ends lost 3 bases and 6 bases respectively, with 12 bases between them. From germline, CDR1 is ENHRY and CDR2 SYGVKD. This CDR3 is built from 14 residues. The CDR3 DNA reads as TGTGCCATCAGTGACCCCAATGGGGGCAATGAGCAGTTCTTC. This encodes CAISDPNGGNEQFF.

V is TRBV20-1 and J is TRBJ1-3; D call uncertain. The V end was cut by 5 bases, the J end by 4 bases, with 12 bases between. Germline CDR1 and CDR2: DFQATT and SNEGSKA (reference sequence). This CDR3 is 13 amino acids long. The CDR3 DNA reads as TGCAGTGCTCAGCCCGGTCGGGGAAACACCATATATTTT. It codes for CSAQPGRGNTIYF.

Comments on this clonotype: At one of its ends the junction is not consistent with the germline gene, which may arise from a read error. This rearrangement joins TRBV11-1 to TRBJ2-3; 9 bases map to TRBD2. Looked up from germline, CDR1 is SGHAT and CDR2 is FQDESV (reference sequence). This CDR3 region has 16 residues. The CDR3 protein is CANSELAGGQRDTQYF. The CDR3 DNA reads TGTGCCAACAGCGAGTTGGCGGGGGGGCAGAGAGATACGCAGTATTTT.